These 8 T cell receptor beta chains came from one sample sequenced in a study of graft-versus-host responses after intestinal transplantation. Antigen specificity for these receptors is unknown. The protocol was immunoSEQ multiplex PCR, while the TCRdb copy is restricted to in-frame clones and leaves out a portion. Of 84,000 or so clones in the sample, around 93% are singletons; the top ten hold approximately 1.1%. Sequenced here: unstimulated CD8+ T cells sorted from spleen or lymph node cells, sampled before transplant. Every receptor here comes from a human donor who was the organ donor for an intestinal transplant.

DNA of the CDR3: TGTGCCAGCAGCTTAGACAGGGGGCTCTACAATGAGCAGTTCTTC. Its protein product is CASSLDRGLYNEQFF. The V and J genes are TRBV7-9 and TRBJ2-1; TRBD1 aligns across 9 bases. V was clipped by 1 base and J by 3 bases; unmatched bases: 1. This CDR3 contains 15 residues. Germline-derived CDR1 and CDR2 are SEHNR and FQNEAQ (reference sequence).

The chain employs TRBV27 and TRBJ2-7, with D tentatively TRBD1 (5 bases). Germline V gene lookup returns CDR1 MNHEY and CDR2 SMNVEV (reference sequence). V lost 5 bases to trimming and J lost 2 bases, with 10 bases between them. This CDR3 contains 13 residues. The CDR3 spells CASSPDTPYEQYF. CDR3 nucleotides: TGTGCCAGCAGTCCGGACACCCCCTACGAGCAGTACTTC.

This CDR3 is CASSLGPAGEQYF. Written as DNA, the CDR3 is TGTGCCAGCAGCTTAGGTCCAGCGGGGGAGCAGTACTTC. V and J are TRBV7-6 and TRBJ2-7; 7 nucleotides match TRBD2. V shed 1 base and J 7 bases; nucleotides not matched to a gene: 4. This CDR3 spans 13 amino acids. CDR1 and CDR2 (germline): SGHVS, FNYEAQ.

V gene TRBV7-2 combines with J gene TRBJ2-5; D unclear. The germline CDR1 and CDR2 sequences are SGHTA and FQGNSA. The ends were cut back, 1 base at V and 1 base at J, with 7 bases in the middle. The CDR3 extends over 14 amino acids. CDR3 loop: CASSLVVFQETQYF. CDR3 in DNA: TGTGCCAGCAGCTTAGTAGTCTTCCAAGAGACCCAGTACTTC.

The CDR3 sequence is CASSPAVAIGTDTQYF. CDR3 sequence (DNA): TGTGCCAGCTCACCAGCGGTCGCGATTGGGACAGATACGCAGTATTTT. This rearrangement joins TRBV18 to TRBJ2-3; D is unresolved. CDR1 and CDR2 (germline): KGHSH, LQKENI. The CDR3 is 16 amino acids. Trimming removed 2 bases from V and 3 bases from J, with 15 bases in between.

The CDR3 nucleotides are TGTGCCAGCCAACCACAAAGGGGCTTATACAATGAGCAGTTCTTC. Amino acids: CASQPQRGLYNEQFF. The chain uses TRBV5-6 and TRBJ2-1; D possibly corresponds to TRBD1 (5 bases). The CDR3 loop spans 15 amino acids. Germline lookup yields CDR1 SGHDT and CDR2 YYEEEE. V was trimmed by 7 bases and J by 4 bases, leaving 18 bases between them.

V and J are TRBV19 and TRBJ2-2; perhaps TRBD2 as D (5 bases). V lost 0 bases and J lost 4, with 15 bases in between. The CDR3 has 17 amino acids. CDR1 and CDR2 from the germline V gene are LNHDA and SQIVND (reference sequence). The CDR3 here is CASSIDLAGSGTGELFF. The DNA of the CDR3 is TGTGCCAGTAGTATAGATCTAGCAGGCTCGGGCACCGGGGAGCTGTTTTTT.

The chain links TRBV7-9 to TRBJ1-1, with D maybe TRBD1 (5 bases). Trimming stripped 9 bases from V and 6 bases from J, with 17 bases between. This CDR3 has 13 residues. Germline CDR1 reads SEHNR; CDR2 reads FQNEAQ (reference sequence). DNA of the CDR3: TGTGCCAGTTCCTATCGACAGTCTCCTGAAGCTTTCTTT. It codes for CASSYRQSPEAFF.